One T cell receptor beta chain is described in this entry. What it recognizes is unknown. After isolation, RNA underwent reverse transcription to generate cDNA as the sequencing template. Here immunoSEQ multiplex PCR was the method, and the copy in TCRdb shows in-frame clones only, minus some. The sample has roughly 200,000 clones, more than 30% seen once. This record comes from a study of CD8+ T cells in alopecia areata. Across the study: Tofacitinib exposure lasted 6 to 18 months, followed by 6 months off drug.

Treatment of the sample: oral pan-JAK inhibitor, 5-10 mg twice daily. Whole-study results and caveats: Persistence during tofacitinib was seen for many expanded lesional clones in scalp and blood.

CDR3 length equals 14 residues. Germline V lookup: CDR1 SGDLS, CDR2 YYNGEE. Unmatched junction bases numbered 6, after V lost 0 bases and J lost 7 bases. This receptor was identified in a human donor with alopecia areata. The rearrangement uses TRBV9 and TRBJ2-7; TRBD2 agrees at 8 bases. The sequenced sample was CD4+ T cells sorted from blood, obtained between weeks 30 and 35, from a patient treated with tofacitinib. The CDR3, as DNA: TGTGCCAGCAGCGTAGACGTCGGGAGGGGAGAGCAGTACTTC. Translation: CASSVDVGRGEQYF.